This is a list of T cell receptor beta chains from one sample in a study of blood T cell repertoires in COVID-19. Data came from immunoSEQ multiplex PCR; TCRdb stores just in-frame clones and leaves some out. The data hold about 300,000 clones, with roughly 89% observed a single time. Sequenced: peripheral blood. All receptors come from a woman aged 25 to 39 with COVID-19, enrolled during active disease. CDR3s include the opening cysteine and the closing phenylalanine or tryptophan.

CASSVTSGGALHNEQFF	TRBV6-1
CASIIVPGGAGQVYGYTF	TRBV7-9
CASSETGVIEGYTF	TRBV2
CASQPSSGGELFF	TRBV5-1
CASSYSTGNGYTF	TRBV6-2/TRBV6-3
CATSDATVAITGELFF	TRBV24-1
CASSQDSFYGYTF	TRBV6-5
CASILGASHSYTF	TRBV7-9
CASSEAGDGYTF	TRBV2
CASLPGRGRTEAFF	TRBV27
CTSSQDPSRGLAGRLSTDTQYF	TRBV1
CASSQDPWRGATNEKLFF	TRBV4-3
CASSVVRGTNEKLFF	TRBV2
CASIPGTGLHQPQHF	TRBV19
CASSSKGNTDTQYF	TRBV5-4
CASSYGEAGETQYF	TRBV6-5
CASSQGSEYTEAFF	TRBV3-1/TRBV3-2
CASSPWGELAGANVLTF	TRBV5-8
CASSEGQGSDVKNIQYF	TRBV2
CASRRTGNSPLHF	TRBV6-5
CASSSQDFYGYTF	TRBV5-1
CASSNRDRKPDTQYF	TRBV5-1
CATSGGQGDANTIYF	TRBV15
CASSQVQGAHSSYEQYF	TRBV3-1/TRBV3-2
CASSLGITSSYEQYF	TRBV19
CASSISFSYEQYF	TRBV19
CASSEDRIFEAFF	TRBV6-1
CAISGYRDSDYGYTF	TRBV10-3
CASSYSNQPQHF	TRBV2
CASSLGRPRGSSYNSPLHF	TRBV13
CASSFSGGTGETQYF	TRBV6-5
CASSPLNSEAFF	TRBV18
CASSRDRTISGNTIYF	TRBV25-1
CASSHGTGDQPQHF	TRBV4-1
CASSLQMNTEAFF	TRBV18
CASSLAFLTGANEKLFF	TRBV5-1
CASSSGNTEAFF	TRBV11-3
CASSQSLAGGPHYTDTQYF	TRBV3-1/TRBV3-2
CASSSLLSPNEQFF	TRBV11-3
CASSLYPQTGNTEAFF	TRBV5-1
CASMASSGNTIYF	TRBV6-5
CASSLGGLQPQHF	TRBV7-2
CASSPLQAGVFNQPQHF	TRBV6-2/TRBV6-3
CASSGGRDTDTQYF	TRBV6-4
CASSGSTRWGDSYYEQYF	TRBV2
CASSPQGSFEKLFF	TRBV5-1
CASSYDRPGQGTSNQPQHF	TRBV6-7
CASSYPPGQGRWEQFF	TRBV6-6